This TCR beta chain was identified in a study of shared clonotypes between healthy human individuals. Findings and limits, study-wide: Sequencing of the sorted subsets was shown by rarefaction to be incomplete despite large depth.

With regard to this clone: Its specificity is not known.

V was shortened by 6 bases and J by 6 bases, with 21 bases between the two germline ends. The CDR3 consists of 16 residues. Per germline, CDR1 MDHEN and CDR2 SYDVKM. The table came from immunoSEQ multiplex PCR; TCRdb's copy has only in-frame clones and leaves some out. The table has a few million clones, approximately 94% seen once; the top ten hold roughly 0.13%. This receptor was identified in a man aged 18-30 years in good health. V is TRBV28 and J is TRBJ2-1; a weak D match, TRBD2 (7 bases). The sequencing sample was made of naive CD4+ T cells sorted from blood. Subset here: CD45RA+ positively selected. The CDR3: CASRPFVGGLSNEQFF. In nucleotides, the CDR3 is TGTGCCAGCAGACCTTTTGTGGGGGGGCTATCCAATGAGCAGTTCTTC. Full variable domain (missing parts from reference TRBV28 and TRBJ2-1): DVKVTQSSRYLVKRTGEKVFLECVQDMDHENMFWYRQDPGLGLRLIYFSYDVKMKEKGDIPEGYSVSREKKERFSLILESASTNQTSMYLCASRPFVGGLSNEQFFGPGTRLTVL.